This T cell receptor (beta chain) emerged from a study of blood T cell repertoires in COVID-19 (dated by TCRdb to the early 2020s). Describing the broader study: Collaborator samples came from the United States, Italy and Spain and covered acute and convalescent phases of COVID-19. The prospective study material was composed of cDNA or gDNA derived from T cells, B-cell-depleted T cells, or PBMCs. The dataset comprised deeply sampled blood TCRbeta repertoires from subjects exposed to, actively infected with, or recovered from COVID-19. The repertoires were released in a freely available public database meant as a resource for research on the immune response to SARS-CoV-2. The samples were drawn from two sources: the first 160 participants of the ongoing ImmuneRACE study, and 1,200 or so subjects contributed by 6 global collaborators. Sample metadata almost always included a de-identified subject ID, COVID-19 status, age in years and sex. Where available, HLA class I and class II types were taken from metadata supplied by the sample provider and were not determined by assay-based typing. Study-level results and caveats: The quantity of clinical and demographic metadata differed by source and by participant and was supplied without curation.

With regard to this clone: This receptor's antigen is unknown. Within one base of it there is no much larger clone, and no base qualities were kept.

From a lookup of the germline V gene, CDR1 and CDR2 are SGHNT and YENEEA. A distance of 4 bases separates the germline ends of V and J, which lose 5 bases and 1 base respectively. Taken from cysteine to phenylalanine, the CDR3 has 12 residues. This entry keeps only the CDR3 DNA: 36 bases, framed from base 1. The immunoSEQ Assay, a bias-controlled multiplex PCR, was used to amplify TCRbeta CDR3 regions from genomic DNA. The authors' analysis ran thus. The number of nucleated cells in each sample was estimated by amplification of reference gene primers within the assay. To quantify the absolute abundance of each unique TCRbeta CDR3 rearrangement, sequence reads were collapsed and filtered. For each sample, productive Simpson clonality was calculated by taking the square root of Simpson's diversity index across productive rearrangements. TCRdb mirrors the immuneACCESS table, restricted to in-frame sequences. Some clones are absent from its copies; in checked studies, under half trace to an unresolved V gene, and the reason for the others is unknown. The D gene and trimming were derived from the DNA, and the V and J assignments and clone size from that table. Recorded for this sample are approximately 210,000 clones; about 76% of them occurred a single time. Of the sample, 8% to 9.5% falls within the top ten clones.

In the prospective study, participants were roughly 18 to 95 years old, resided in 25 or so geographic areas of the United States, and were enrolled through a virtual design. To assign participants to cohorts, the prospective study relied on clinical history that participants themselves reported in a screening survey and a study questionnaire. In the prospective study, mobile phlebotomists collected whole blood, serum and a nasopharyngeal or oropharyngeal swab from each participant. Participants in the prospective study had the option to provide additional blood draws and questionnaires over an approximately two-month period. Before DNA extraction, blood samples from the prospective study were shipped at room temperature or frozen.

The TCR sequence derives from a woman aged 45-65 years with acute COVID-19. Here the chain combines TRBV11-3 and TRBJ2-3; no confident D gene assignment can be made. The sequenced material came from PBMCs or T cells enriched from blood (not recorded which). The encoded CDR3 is CASSHGTDTQYF. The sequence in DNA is TGTGCCAGCAGCCATGGCACAGATACGCAGTATTTT.